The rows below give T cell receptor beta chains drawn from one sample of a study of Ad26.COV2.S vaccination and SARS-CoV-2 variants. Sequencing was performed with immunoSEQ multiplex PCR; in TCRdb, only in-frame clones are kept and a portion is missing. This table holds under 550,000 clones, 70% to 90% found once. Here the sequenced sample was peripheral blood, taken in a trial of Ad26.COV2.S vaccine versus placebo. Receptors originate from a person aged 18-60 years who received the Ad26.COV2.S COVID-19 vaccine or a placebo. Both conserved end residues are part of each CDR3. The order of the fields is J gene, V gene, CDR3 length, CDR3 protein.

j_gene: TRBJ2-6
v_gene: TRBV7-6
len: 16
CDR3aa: CASSDPRASGANVLTF

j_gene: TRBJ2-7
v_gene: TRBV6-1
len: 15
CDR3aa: CASSDQRGGPYEQYF

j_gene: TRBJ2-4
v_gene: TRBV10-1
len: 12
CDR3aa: CASSESGNIQYF

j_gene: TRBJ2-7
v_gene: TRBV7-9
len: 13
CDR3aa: CASSRQADYEQYF

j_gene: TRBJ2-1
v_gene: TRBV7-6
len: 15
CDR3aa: CASSSLAGHYNEQFF

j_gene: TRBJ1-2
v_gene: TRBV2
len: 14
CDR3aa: CASRGGIANYGYTF

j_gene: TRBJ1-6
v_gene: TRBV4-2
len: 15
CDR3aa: CASSQDGLYNSPLHF

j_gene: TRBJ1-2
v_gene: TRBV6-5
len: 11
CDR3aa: CASSYGVGYTF

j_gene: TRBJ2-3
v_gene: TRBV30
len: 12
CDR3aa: CAWSTSTDTQYF

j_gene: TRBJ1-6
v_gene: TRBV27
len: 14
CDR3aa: CASSFTGGNSPLHF

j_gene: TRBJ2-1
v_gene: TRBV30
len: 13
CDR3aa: CAWSGGPYNEQFF

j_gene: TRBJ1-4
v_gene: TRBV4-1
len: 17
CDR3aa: CASSRGPSGTGGEKLFF

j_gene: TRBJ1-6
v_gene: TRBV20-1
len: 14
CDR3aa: CSASLRDGNSPLHF

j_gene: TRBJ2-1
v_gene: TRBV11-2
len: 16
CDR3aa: CASSLEGGGAYNEQFF

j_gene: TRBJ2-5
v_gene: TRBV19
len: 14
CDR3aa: CASSRGAAQETQYF

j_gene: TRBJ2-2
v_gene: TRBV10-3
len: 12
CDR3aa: CAIRGPGGELFF

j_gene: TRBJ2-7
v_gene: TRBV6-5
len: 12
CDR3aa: CASSRTGGGQYF

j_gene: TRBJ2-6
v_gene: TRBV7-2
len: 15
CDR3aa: CASSLVTSGANVLTF

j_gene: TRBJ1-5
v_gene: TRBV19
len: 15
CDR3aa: CASSTSGGLSQPQHF

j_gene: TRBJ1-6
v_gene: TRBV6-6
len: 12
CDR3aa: CASSNRDSPLHF

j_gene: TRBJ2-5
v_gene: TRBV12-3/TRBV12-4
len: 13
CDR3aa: CASMSGGAETQYF

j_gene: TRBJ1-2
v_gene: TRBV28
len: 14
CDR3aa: CASSLPGSDYGYTF

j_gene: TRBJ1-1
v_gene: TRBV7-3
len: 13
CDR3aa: CASSQTGNTEAFF

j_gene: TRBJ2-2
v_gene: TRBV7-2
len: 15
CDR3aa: CASSRRDFNTGELFF

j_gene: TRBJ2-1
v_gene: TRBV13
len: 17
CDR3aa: CASSPRGTGSPYNEQFF

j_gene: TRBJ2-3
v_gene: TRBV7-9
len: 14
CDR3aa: CASSFSGGADTQYF

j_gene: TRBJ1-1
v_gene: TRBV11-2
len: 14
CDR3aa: CASSRGGGGTEAFF

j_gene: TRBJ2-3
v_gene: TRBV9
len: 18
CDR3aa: CASSVLPRQGVATDTQYF

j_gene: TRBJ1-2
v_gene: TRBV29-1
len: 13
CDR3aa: CSVDLQGSYGYTF

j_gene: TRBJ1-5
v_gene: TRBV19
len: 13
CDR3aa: CASSMIRDQPQHF

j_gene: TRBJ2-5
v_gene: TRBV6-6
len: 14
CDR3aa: CASSYQGALGTQYF

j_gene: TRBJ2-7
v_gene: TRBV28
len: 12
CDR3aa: CASSLFGYEQYF

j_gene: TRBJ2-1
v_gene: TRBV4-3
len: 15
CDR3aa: CASSQEEGWYNEQFF

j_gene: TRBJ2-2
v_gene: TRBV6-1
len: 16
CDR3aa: CASSEAIGPLGGELFF

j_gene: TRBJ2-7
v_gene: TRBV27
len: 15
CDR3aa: CASSPGTGGFYEQYF

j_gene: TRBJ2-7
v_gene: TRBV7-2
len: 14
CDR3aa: CASSFSAGAYEQYF

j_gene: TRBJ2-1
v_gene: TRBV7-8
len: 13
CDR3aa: CASSGQPYNEQFF